The text below deals with one T cell receptor (beta chain). Seattle's enrolled individuals joined amid active infection and were then monitored longitudinally. There are 15 residues in the CDR3. The germline gives CDR1 SGHDT, CDR2 YYEEEE. V was trimmed by 4 bases and J by 4 bases, leaving 17 bases between them. Study processing details: Nucleated cell counts were estimated from reference gene primer amplification. Profiling relied on immunoSEQ multiplex PCR, and the TCRdb table lists in-frame clones only, not all of them. V, J and clone size are taken as reported in that table, and D and trimming were inferred from the DNA itself. This sample carries some 120,000 clones, approximately 85% of them seen once, and the ten largest clones take roughly 3.2%. The sample comes from a study of blood T cell repertoires in COVID-19. In the study overall: Collection of acute and convalescent COVID-19 samples took place in the United States, Italy and Spain.

V gene TRBV5-6 combines with J gene TRBJ1-1, with D possibly TRBD1 on 6 matching bases. This TCR came from a woman older than 75 with COVID-19, enrolled during active disease. The sample taken for sequencing was peripheral blood. The CDR3 region has the DNA TGTGCCAGCAGCGCTTACAGGGTGGGGAGCACTGAAGCTTTCTTT. Protein product: CASSAYRVGSTEAFF.